These T cell receptor beta chains were read from a single sample in a study of vaccination and CD4 T cells after COVID-19. Each CDR3 protein is one row after TCRdb ran MiXCR on the PCR reads. The repertoire holds approximately 20,000 distinct CDR3 sequences, roughly half seen once, with roughly 9% in the top ten. For these receptors, no antigen is known. The sequenced sample was CD4+ T cells from blood, cultured in vitro. Receptors were obtained from a human donor who had recovered from COVID-19. CDR3s include the opening cysteine and the closing phenylalanine or tryptophan. Each record gives: V gene, J gene, clone size, D gene, CDR3 DNA, CDR3 protein. D genes are given only for firm matches. Size is stated for part of the rows, as once, few or many counts, or as a class when the clone is expanded.

TRBV4-1,TRBJ2-7,NA,TRBD2,TGCGCCAGCAGCCCAGGCGGACTAGCGGGAAACTACGAGCAGTACTTC,CASSPGGLAGNYEQYF
TRBV6-1,TRBJ2-7,NA,NA,TGTGCCAGCACTCCCGGTGGCGGCCGCTCCTACGAGCAGTACTTC,CASTPGGGRSYEQYF
TRBV28,TRBJ1-4,NA,NA,TGTGCCAGCAGTTTCTACAGGGCAACTAATGAAAAACTGTTTTTT,CASSFYRATNEKLFF
TRBV2,TRBJ2-2,few,TRBD1,TGTGCCAGCAGCGAGACCGGGACAGCGAACACCGGGGAGCTGTTTTTT,CASSETGTANTGELFF
TRBV6-1,TRBJ2-7,few,TRBD1,TGTGCCAGCAGTGAAAGGACAGGGGGCGGCGAGCAGTACTTC,CASSERTGGGEQYF
TRBV27,TRBJ2-1,NA,NA,TGTGCCAGCAGTTTGGGGAGGAGCTCCTACAATGAGCAGTTCTTC,CASSLGRSSYNEQFF
TRBV12-3/TRBV12-4,TRBJ2-5,few,NA,TGTGCCAGCAGTTTAGAGAAGACCCAGTACTTC,CASSLEKTQYF
TRBV12-3/TRBV12-4,TRBJ2-4,NA,NA,TGTGCCAGCAGTCGGTGGGCCAAAAACATTCAGTACTTC,CASSRWAKNIQYF
TRBV7-2,TRBJ2-7,few,NA,TGTGCCAGCAGCTCGCCGAGGGTTTGGAAAGAGCAGTACTTC,CASSSPRVWKEQYF
TRBV11-2,TRBJ1-1,NA,NA,TGTGCCAGCAGCTCACCCTGGGGGCTGAACACTGAAGCTTTCTTT,CASSSPWGLNTEAFF
TRBV27,TRBJ1-5,few,TRBD1,TGTGCCAGCAGTCCCGCTACGACAGGGTACAATCAGCCCCAGCATTTT,CASSPATTGYNQPQHF
TRBV6-1,TRBJ1-2,few,NA,TGTGCCAGCAGTGAAATCGGGGGCAACTATGGCTACACCTTC,CASSEIGGNYGYTF
TRBV7-3,TRBJ1-6,few,NA,TGTGCCAGCAGCTCGGGGCCTGCGGCGACTTCACCCCTCCACTTT,CASSSGPAATSPLHF
TRBV7-2,TRBJ2-2,once,NA,TGTGCCAGCAGCGGTCGACTCAGGGCGAACACCGGGGAGCTGTTTTTT,CASSGRLRANTGELFF
TRBV7-3,TRBJ1-5,NA,TRBD1,TGTGCCAGCAGCTCTGACCCCCCAGCCAGCAAATGGACAGGTCCTGGGGGCAATCAGCCCCAGCATTTT,CASSSDPPASKWTGPGGNQPQHF
TRBV20-1,TRBJ1-2,NA,TRBD1,TGCAGTGCAAATCGGGACAGCTATAGCTATGGCTACACCTTC,CSANRDSYSYGYTF
TRBV28,TRBJ1-5,NA,NA,TGTGCCAGCAGTTTACTACAGGGAGGGCAGCCCCAGCATTTT,CASSLLQGGQPQHF
TRBV7-6,TRBJ2-2,NA,TRBD1,TGTGCCAGCAGCTGGGACAGGATAACCGGGGAGCTGTTTTTT,CASSWDRITGELFF
TRBV7-2,TRBJ1-1,NA,NA,TGTGCCAGCAGCTTAGCTGTCCGGCGAGATGCTTTCTTT,CASSLAVRRDAFF
TRBV7-8,TRBJ2-3,NA,TRBD2,TGTGCCAGCAGCCCCTCAAGGGCGGGAGGGACAGATACGCAGTATTTT,CASSPSRAGGTDTQYF
TRBV20-1,TRBJ1-1,few,NA,TGCAGTGCTAGGGTGAACCTGAACACTGAAGCTTTCTTT,CSARVNLNTEAFF
TRBV24-1,TRBJ1-2,NA,NA,TGTGCCACCAGTGACCCCGGACAGACGCAGGGCTACACCTTC,CATSDPGQTQGYTF
TRBV9,TRBJ1-5,few,NA,TGTGCCAGCAGCGTAGGCCCAAATCAGCCCCAGCATTTT,CASSVGPNQPQHF
TRBV12-3/TRBV12-4,TRBJ2-7,NA,NA,TGTGCCAGCAGTTTCTTGGCGGGAAAGACCTACGAGCAGTACTTC,CASSFLAGKTYEQYF
TRBV6-1,TRBJ1-5,NA,NA,TGTGCCAGCAGCTGGTCGCAGGGTTTCAATCAGCCCCAGCATTTT,CASSWSQGFNQPQHF
TRBV6-1,TRBJ2-4,NA,TRBD1,TGTGCCAGCAGTGAAGGATCGGCAGGGGGAAACATTCAGTACTTC,CASSEGSAGGNIQYF
TRBV4-2,TRBJ1-1,NA,NA,TGTGCCAGCAGCCAAGGATTCGGGGAGAACACTGAAGCTTTCTTT,CASSQGFGENTEAFF
TRBV7-2,TRBJ1-2,NA,NA,TGTGCCAGCAGCTTAGATCTATCGAATGGCTACACCTTC,CASSLDLSNGYTF
TRBV6-1,TRBJ2-4,NA,NA,TGTGCCAGCAGCCAACACGGGGGTTCCAAAAACATTCAGTACTTC,CASSQHGGSKNIQYF
TRBV6-1,TRBJ2-5,NA,TRBD1,TGTGCCAGCAGTGGGGACAGAGGAGAGACCCAGTACTTC,CASSGDRGETQYF
TRBV20-1,TRBJ2-3,once,NA,TGCAGTGTTCCCGATAGCACAAATACGCAGTATTTT,CSVPDSTNTQYF
TRBV7-9,TRBJ2-7,NA,NA,TGTGCCAGCAGCTCACTGAGAAACTACGAGCAGTACTTC,CASSSLRNYEQYF
TRBV5-4,TRBJ2-3,NA,TRBD2,TGTGCCAGCAGCTTACGACTAGCGGGAGACACAGATACGCAGTATTTT,CASSLRLAGDTDTQYF
TRBV10-3,TRBJ1-5,NA,TRBD1,TGTGCCATCAGTGCCGGGACAGGTTCTAATCAGCCCCAGCATTTT,CAISAGTGSNQPQHF
TRBV19,TRBJ2-7,NA,TRBD2,TGTGCCAGTAGTACCATAGCGGGAGGGAGCTCCTACGAGCAGTACTTC,CASSTIAGGSSYEQYF
TRBV29-1,TRBJ1-5,NA,TRBD1,TGCGGCGCCGTGACAGGGATCAGCAATCAGCCCCAGCATTTT,CGAVTGISNQPQHF
TRBV25-1,TRBJ1-5,few,NA,TGTGCCAGCAGGGACAGTTTAGGCAATCAGCCCCAGCATTTT,CASRDSLGNQPQHF
TRBV20-1,TRBJ2-5,NA,TRBD1,TGCAGTGCTAGAGGAGGGGGCGGAAAAGAGACCCAGTACTTC,CSARGGGGKETQYF
TRBV5-1,TRBJ1-5,NA,NA,TGCGCCAGCAGCCCAGCGGGAGGCAATCAGCCCCAGCATTTT,CASSPAGGNQPQHF
TRBV5-5,TRBJ2-2,NA,TRBD2,TGTGCCAGCAGCTGGAGGTATAGCGGGATCGCCGGGGAGCTGTTTTTT,CASSWRYSGIAGELFF
TRBV7-9,TRBJ2-7,NA,NA,TGTGCCAGCAGCTTAGAGGCTGGGGGGGCTAGCTACGAGCAGTACTTC,CASSLEAGGASYEQYF
TRBV24-1,TRBJ2-1,NA,NA,TGTGCCACCAGTGATGCAGCCGGAGGGCGACCTAATGAGCAGTTCTTC,CATSDAAGGRPNEQFF
TRBV5-8,TRBJ2-1,NA,TRBD2,TGTGCCAGCAGTTCAGTAGCGGGGGTCAAGTACAATGAGCAGTTCTTC,CASSSVAGVKYNEQFF
TRBV6-2/TRBV6-3,TRBJ1-2,few,NA,TGTGCCAGCAAAGTCGGGGGATCGCCTGGCTACACCTTC,CASKVGGSPGYTF
TRBV12-3/TRBV12-4,TRBJ2-7,NA,TRBD2,TGTGCCAGCAGTTCCGGGACTAGGTCGTACGAGCAGTACTTC,CASSSGTRSYEQYF
TRBV7-9,TRBJ2-5,NA,TRBD2,TGTGCCAGCAGCTATGGACTAGTAGTTGAGACCCAGTACTTC,CASSYGLVVETQYF
TRBV5-4,TRBJ2-1,NA,TRBD2,TGTGCCAGCAGCTCCCCAAGCGGGGGCTCCTACAATGAGCAGTTCTTC,CASSSPSGGSYNEQFF
TRBV6-1,TRBJ1-5,NA,TRBD1,TGTGCCAGCAGTAACCAGGGGGTGTATCAGCCCCAGCATTTT,CASSNQGVYQPQHF